The entry that follows covers one TCR beta chain sequence. Its antigen is as yet unknown. Germline V lookup: CDR1 SGHAT, CDR2 FQNNGV. CDR3 size: 13 residues. V lost 5 bases to trimming and J lost 9 bases; unmatched junction nucleotides: 7. The sample belongs to a study of T cells in localized non-small cell lung cancer. Regarding the study as a whole: Within adjacent lung there appeared a median approximately 59 of the top 100 tumor clones. It remains possible that heterogeneity exists, since only one tumor region was sequenced.

TCRdb's copy holds only in-frame clones and misses some; the assay was immunoSEQ multiplex PCR. Of several thousand clones in the sample, about 90% were seen once. The specimen was peripheral blood, collected before any cancer treatment. The source is an older female donor with stage II squamous cell lung carcinoma. This chain joins TRBV11-2 and TRBJ1-1; TRBD1 matches 9 bases. The CDR3, as DNA: TGTGCCAGCAGCGCGGGGACAGGGAGTAAAGCTTTCTTT. This codes for CASSAGTGSKAFF.